A selection of T cell receptor beta chains follows, all from one sample in a study of cytomegalovirus exposure and HLA in healthy donors. Some clones are missing from TCRdb's copy, which holds only in-frame ones; the method was immunoSEQ multiplex PCR. The table lists about 140,000 clones, 73% of them singletons, with 1.3% in the top ten. The sequenced sample consisted of PBMCs. Source of these receptors: a woman in her thirties or forties in good health and CMV-seronegative. CDR3s include the opening cysteine and the closing phenylalanine or tryptophan. The D gene is left open where the match is weak. A clone size is listed for some rows: how often the clone was seen (once, few, many), or a class if it is expanded.

D gene: .
clone size: .
J gene: TRBJ1-5
V gene: TRBV7-9
CDR3 protein: CASSQQTRARNSNQPQHF
CDR3 DNA: TGTGCCAGCAGCCAGCAGACCAGGGCCAGGAATAGCAATCAGCCCCAGCATTTT

D gene: TRBD1
clone size: .
J gene: TRBJ1-1
V gene: TRBV19
CDR3 protein: CASSAAGQGRTEAFF
CDR3 DNA: TGTGCCAGTAGTGCGGCGGGACAGGGGAGGACTGAAGCTTTCTTT

D gene: TRBD2
clone size: once
J gene: TRBJ2-5
V gene: TRBV19
CDR3 protein: CASSSLFSGAHQETQYF
CDR3 DNA: TGTGCCAGTAGTAGTCTATTTAGCGGGGCCCACCAAGAGACCCAGTACTTC

D gene: .
clone size: .
J gene: TRBJ2-3
V gene: TRBV5-1
CDR3 protein: CASSLGGRDTQYF
CDR3 DNA: TGCGCCAGCAGCTTGGGGGGCAGGGATACGCAGTATTTT

D gene: .
clone size: .
J gene: TRBJ1-4
V gene: TRBV6-1
CDR3 protein: CASTLTVSNEKLFF
CDR3 DNA: TGTGCCAGCACCCTGACAGTATCTAATGAAAAACTGTTTTTT

D gene: TRBD1
clone size: .
J gene: TRBJ2-5
V gene: TRBV5-4
CDR3 protein: CASGGGTGRGEYQETQYF
CDR3 DNA: TGTGCCAGCGGAGGAGGGACAGGCCGGGGAGAGTACCAAGAGACCCAGTACTTC

D gene: .
clone size: .
J gene: TRBJ2-1
V gene: TRBV7-3
CDR3 protein: CASSPRPTWDEQFF
CDR3 DNA: TGTGCCAGCAGCCCTAGACCTACTTGGGATGAGCAGTTCTTC

D gene: TRBD1
clone size: .
J gene: TRBJ1-2
V gene: TRBV7-2
CDR3 protein: CASRAWTGTYYGYTF
CDR3 DNA: TGTGCCAGCAGAGCCTGGACAGGGACCTACTATGGCTACACCTTC

D gene: .
clone size: few
J gene: TRBJ1-4
V gene: TRBV2
CDR3 protein: CASRDRLATNEKLFF
CDR3 DNA: TGTGCCAGCAGGGACAGACTGGCAACTAATGAAAAACTGTTTTTT

D gene: .
clone size: few
J gene: TRBJ1-6
V gene: TRBV5-6
CDR3 protein: CASSPLWQGLYSPLHF
CDR3 DNA: TGTGCCAGCAGCCCCTTGTGGCAGGGGCTATATTCACCCCTCCACTTT

D gene: .
clone size: .
J gene: TRBJ1-5
V gene: TRBV6-6
CDR3 protein: CASTTLMGRFNQPQHF
CDR3 DNA: TGTGCCAGTACCACCCTTATGGGGAGATTCAATCAGCCCCAGCATTTT

D gene: TRBD1
clone size: .
J gene: TRBJ1-4
V gene: TRBV9
CDR3 protein: CASSVALGQDEKLFF
CDR3 DNA: TGTGCCAGCAGCGTCGCTCTCGGACAGGATGAAAAACTGTTTTTT

D gene: .
clone size: .
J gene: TRBJ2-1
V gene: TRBV13
CDR3 protein: CASSLKGNEQFF
CDR3 DNA: TGTGCCAGCAGCTTAAAGGGGAATGAGCAGTTCTTC

D gene: TRBD2
clone size: once
J gene: TRBJ2-1
V gene: TRBV4-2
CDR3 protein: CASSLGTSKDEQFF
CDR3 DNA: TGTGCCAGCAGCCTCGGGACTAGCAAGGATGAGCAGTTCTTC

D gene: .
clone size: .
J gene: TRBJ2-1
V gene: TRBV19
CDR3 protein: CASSTPKGVLAHNEQFF
CDR3 DNA: TGTGCCAGTAGTACTCCAAAGGGGGTGCTGGCCCACAATGAGCAGTTCTTC

D gene: TRBD1
clone size: .
J gene: TRBJ2-2
V gene: TRBV6-6
CDR3 protein: CASRGQGDGGELFF
CDR3 DNA: TGTGCCAGCAGGGGCCAGGGGGATGGCGGGGAGCTGTTTTTT

D gene: TRBD1
clone size: .
J gene: TRBJ2-2
V gene: TRBV29-1
CDR3 protein: CSVEADRGGGELFF
CDR3 DNA: TGCAGCGTTGAGGCGGACAGGGGCGGCGGGGAGCTGTTTTTT

D gene: TRBD1
clone size: .
J gene: TRBJ2-1
V gene: TRBV5-8
CDR3 protein: CASSPPGQIGNEQFF
CDR3 DNA: TGTGCCAGCAGCCCACCGGGACAGATCGGCAATGAGCAGTTCTTC

D gene: .
clone size: .
J gene: TRBJ1-1
V gene: TRBV11-2
CDR3 protein: CASSLGENTEAFF
CDR3 DNA: TGTGCCAGCAGCCTTGGAGAGAACACTGAAGCTTTCTTT

D gene: TRBD1
clone size: .
J gene: TRBJ1-1
V gene: TRBV27
CDR3 protein: CASSGSGGRWTEAFF
CDR3 DNA: TGTGCCAGCAGTGGTTCAGGGGGGCGCTGGACTGAAGCTTTCTTT

D gene: .
clone size: few
J gene: TRBJ1-6
V gene: TRBV10-2
CDR3 protein: CASSVGSSYNSPLHF
CDR3 DNA: TGCGCCAGCAGTGTGGGGAGCTCCTATAATTCACCCCTCCACTTT

D gene: TRBD1
clone size: .
J gene: TRBJ2-1
V gene: TRBV6-5
CDR3 protein: CASIPGTGVYNEQFF
CDR3 DNA: TGTGCCAGCATCCCCGGGACAGGGGTCTACAATGAGCAGTTCTTC

D gene: TRBD2
clone size: .
J gene: TRBJ2-1
V gene: TRBV29-1
CDR3 protein: CSVQRGANNEQFF
CDR3 DNA: TGCAGCGTCCAGCGGGGGGCAAACAATGAGCAGTTCTTC

D gene: TRBD2
clone size: .
J gene: TRBJ2-5
V gene: TRBV28
CDR3 protein: CASSLLAVQETQYF
CDR3 DNA: TGTGCCAGCAGTTTACTAGCGGTCCAAGAGACCCAGTACTTC

D gene: .
clone size: once
J gene: TRBJ1-1
V gene: TRBV11-2
CDR3 protein: CASSMTVNTEAFF
CDR3 DNA: TGTGCCAGCAGCATGACAGTGAACACTGAAGCTTTCTTT

D gene: .
clone size: few
J gene: TRBJ1-2
V gene: TRBV4-1
CDR3 protein: CASSQGQGGIYGYTF
CDR3 DNA: TGCGCCAGCAGCCAAGGTCAGGGCGGCATCTATGGCTACACCTTC